This T cell receptor beta chain was identified during a study of cytomegalovirus exposure and HLA in healthy donors. Points from the study as a whole: Compared with the approximately 680-donor mean, an Asian-associated ancestry cluster reportedly had fewer N-insertions, according to a later analysis.

CDR1 SNHLY and CDR2 FYNNEI come from the germline V gene. CDR3 size: 14 residues. Unmatched junction bases numbered 3, after V lost 7 bases and J lost 5 bases. About this clone itself: Antigen specificity is unknown.

Primers for the PCR totalled 60 Vbeta and 13 Jbeta. Assay used: immunoSEQ multiplex PCR; TCRdb lists only in-frame clones, some missing. The top ten clones hold approximately 1.3% of a sample with around 170,000 clones, approximately 80% of them seen once. This receptor was identified in a girl between 5 and 17 years old in good health and CMV-seropositive. The chain recombines TRBV2 with TRBJ2-1, with 12 bases aligning to TRBD2. The sample was PBMCs. The CDR3 DNA reads TGTGCCAGCACACCTAGCGGGAGGGACAATGAGCAGTTCTTC. It yields the protein CASTPSGRDNEQFF.